The 29 T cell receptor beta chains in this list originate from one sample, sequenced in a study of CD8 T cells in Susac syndrome. Random hexamers served to reverse transcribe roughly 0.45 to 1 ug RNA. TCRdb ran MiXCR on the immunoSEQ multiplex PCR reads and lists one entry per CDR3 protein. The sample has 110,000 or so distinct CDR3 sequences; about 96% are singletons. What was sequenced was CD4+ T cells from PBMCs. These receptors originate from a human donor in good health.

The CDR3 DNA sequence: TGCGCCAGCAGCCAAGAGGTCTGGGGGAGCAACGGCGTAGATACGCAGTATTTT. Encoded protein: CASSQEVWGSNGVDTQYF. V is TRBV4-3 and J is TRBJ2-3, with D perhaps given as TRBD1 or TRBD2 (5 bases each). V was pared by 0 bases and J by 5 bases, with 21 bases between. Germline lookup yields CDR1 LGHNA and CDR2 YSLEER. CDR3 length: 18 amino acids.

The chain joins TRBV19 to TRBJ2-2, with D unclear. CDR3 size: 12 residues. The V and J ends lost 3 bases and 7 bases respectively, with 6 bases between them. Germline V CDR1 and CDR2: LNHDA, SQIVND (reference sequence). Here the CDR3 DNA reads TGTGCCAGTAGTATCCCGGGCGGGGAGCTGTTTTTT. Its protein is CASSIPGGELFF. Looking up the rest from reference TRBV19 and TRBJ2-2 gives the full variable domain: DGGITQSPKYLFRKEGQNVTLSCEQNLNHDAMYWYRQDPGQGLRLIYYSQIVNDFQKGDIAEGYSVSREKKESFPLTVTSAQKNPTAFYLCASSIPGGELFFGEGSRLTVL.

V is TRBV5-6 and J is TRBJ2-7; tentatively, D is TRBD1 (6 bases). V gave up 5 bases and J gave up 1 base, with 10 bases separating them. The CDR3 runs 13 residues. Germline V gene sequence: CDR1 SGHDT, CDR2 YYEEEE. The CDR3, as DNA: TGTGCCAGCAGACCTGGGACATCCTACGAGCAGTACTTC. Translation gives CASRPGTSYEQYF.

V usage is TRBV7-2 and J usage is TRBJ2-5; 11 bases are shared with TRBD2. Germline loops: CDR1 SGHTA, CDR2 FQGNSA. CDR3 size: 14 residues. J gave up 4 bases and V 3 bases, and 1 base lay outside the gene matches. CDR3 in amino acids: CASSFTSGGETQYF. CDR3 DNA: TGTGCCAGCAGCTTTACTAGCGGGGGAGAGACCCAGTACTTC.

The rearrangement joins TRBV27 to TRBJ2-1, with 8 nucleotides matching TRBD1. The CDR3 has 16 residues. J gave up 8 bases and V 5 bases, and 14 bases lay outside the gene matches. The germline CDR1 and CDR2 sequences are MNHEY and SMNVEV (reference sequence). The CDR3 DNA follows: TGTGCCAGCAGTGACCCCAGGGGGCCTACTAGGTATGAGCAGTTCTTC. This gives the protein CASSDPRGPTRYEQFF.

The chain recombines TRBV6-2 or TRBV6-3 with TRBJ1-2; D remains ambiguous. CDR3 size: 11 residues. CDR1 is MNHEY, CDR2 SVGEGT, per germline. Trimming took off 8 bases at V and 6 bases at J, with 10 bases between the two ends. CDR3 residues: CASDRGDGYTF. In DNA form, the CDR3 reads TGTGCCAGCGACCGCGGAGATGGCTACACCTTC.

The chain employs TRBV27 and TRBJ2-1; D is undetermined. V was pared by 6 bases and J by 0 bases, with 9 bases between. Germline V gene data show CDR1 as MNHEY and CDR2 as SMNVEV (reference sequence). The CDR3 length is 14 residues. In nucleotides, the CDR3 is TGTGCCAGCAGGGACGGCGGCTCCTACAATGAGCAGTTCTTC. This sequence encodes CASRDGGSYNEQFF.

CDR3: CASSFGDSYEQYF. The CDR3 coding sequence is TGTGCCAGTAGTTTTGGGGACTCCTACGAGCAGTACTTC. V is TRBV25-1 and J is TRBJ2-7; D is uncertain. Germline values: CDR1 MGHDK, CDR2 SYGVNS. Trimming took off 9 bases at V and 0 bases at J, with 12 bases between the two ends. The CDR3 runs to 13 residues.

This sequence joins TRBV27 and TRBJ2-7; no definite D call. Trimming took off 5 bases at V and 7 bases at J, with 12 bases between the two ends. The germline CDR1 and CDR2 sequences are MNHEY and SMNVEV (reference sequence). The CDR3 runs 12 residues. CDR3 loop: CASSPSFPEQYF. CDR3 nucleotides: TGTGCCAGCAGTCCCTCCTTCCCGGAGCAGTACTTC.

V and J are TRBV4-3 and TRBJ2-7, with D tentatively TRBD2 (5 bases). The CDR3 consists of 13 residues. CDR1 is LGHNA and CDR2 is YSLEER in the germline V gene. Trimming left V 2 bases short and J 8 bases short, with 13 bases between. CDR3 in amino acids: CASSQTRTRQQYF. CDR3 bases: TGCGCCAGCAGCCAAACTAGGACTCGCCAGCAGTACTTC.

The chain combines TRBV4-3 with TRBJ2-3, with D possibly called TRBD1 or TRBD2 (5 bases each). V gave up 0 bases and J gave up 5 bases, with 24 bases separating them. From germline, CDR1 is LGHNA and CDR2 YSLEER. This CDR3 region has 19 residues. The CDR3 region has the DNA TGCGCCAGCAGCCAAGACGTCGGGATGCGTTACAGGCAAGGAGATACGCAGTATTTT. This codes for CASSQDVGMRYRQGDTQYF.

The rearrangement joins TRBV28 to TRBJ2-5, with 8 bases fitting TRBD1. V gave up 6 bases and J gave up 9 bases; unmatched junction bases: 3. CDR1 is MDHEN and CDR2 is SYDVKM in the germline V gene. The CDR3 spans 11 residues. The CDR3 sequence: CASSQTGAQYF. The DNA of the CDR3 is TGTGCCAGCAGCCAGACAGGGGCCCAGTACTTC.

V usage is TRBV4-3 and J usage is TRBJ2-4; 9 bases match TRBD2. CDR1 and CDR2 (germline): LGHNA, YSLEER. The length of the CDR3 is 18 residues. Trimming removed 1 base from V and 4 bases from J; junction bases left unmatched: 11. The CDR3 DNA reads TGCGCCAGCAGCCAAGGATTCATGGCAGCGGGAGGTAAAAACATTCAGTACTTC. Amino acid sequence: CASSQGFMAAGGKNIQYF.

This rearrangement joins TRBV3-1 to TRBJ2-4, with 10 bases lining up with TRBD2. The CDR3 consists of 17 residues. Germline V lookup: CDR1 LGHDT, CDR2 YNNKEL (reference sequence). The junction had 4 bases not matched to a gene; V was cut back by 0 bases and J by 2 bases. The CDR3 protein is CASSQDIAGGTKNIQYF. As DNA, the CDR3 is TGTGCCAGCAGCCAAGATATAGCGGGGGGAACCAAAAACATTCAGTACTTC.

The V call is TRBV19, the J call TRBJ2-1, with 7 bases identical to TRBD1. J was trimmed by 10 bases and V by 0 bases; bases with no gene match: 3. The CDR3 extends over 13 amino acids. Germline V gene sequence: CDR1 LNHDA, CDR2 SQIVND (reference sequence). The CDR3 sequence: CASSIEGGKEQFF. For the CDR3, the DNA is TGTGCCAGTAGTATAGAAGGGGGCAAAGAGCAGTTCTTC.

The chain is built from TRBV3-1 and TRBJ2-7, with 12 nucleotides matching TRBD2. The CDR3 loop spans 15 amino acids. Germline-derived CDR1 and CDR2 are LGHDT and YNNKEL (reference sequence). J lost 7 bases, V lost 5 bases, and 9 bases had no gene match. CDR3 DNA sequence: TGTGCCAGCAGCTACCGACTAGCGGGGGCGGAGGAGCAGTACTTC. It yields the protein CASSYRLAGAEEQYF.

This chain links TRBV19 with TRBJ1-1, with a weak D call TRBD1 (6 bases). The CDR3 is 15 residues long. Trimming took off 5 bases at V and 0 bases at J, with 13 bases between the two ends. CDR1 is LNHDA and CDR2 is SQIVND in the germline V gene (reference sequence). CDR3 nucleotide sequence: TGTGCCAGTAGTGCAGGACAGATCATGAACACTGAAGCTTTCTTT. Protein: CASSAGQIMNTEAFF.

The chain recombines TRBV27 with TRBJ1-2, with D unresolved. This CDR3 is built from 12 residues. The V gene's germline CDR1 is MNHEY and CDR2 SMNVEV (reference sequence). Trimming removed 0 bases at V and 7 bases at J, with 6 bases between. For the CDR3, the DNA is TGTGCCAGCAGTTTATCTGGGTTTGGCTACACCTTC. Translation: CASSLSGFGYTF.

This chain uses TRBV29-1 with TRBJ1-4; TRBD1 agrees at 8 bases. Per the germline V gene, CDR1 is SQVTM and CDR2 is ANQGSEA. The CDR3 has 14 residues. Trimming at V came to 3 bases and at J to 8 bases, leaving 8 bases not matched to a gene. The CDR3 sequence: CSVDNGQGSEKLFF. As DNA, the CDR3 is TGCAGCGTTGATAACGGACAGGGAAGCGAAAAACTGTTTTTT.

The J gene is TRBJ2-6, the V gene TRBV6-6; D gene unclear. The CDR3 contains 15 residues. Germline V gives CDR1 MNHNY, CDR2 SVGAGI (reference sequence). V dropped 6 bases and J dropped 0 bases, with 9 bases sitting between them. CDR3 residues: CASSHRGSGANVLTF. In nucleotides, the CDR3 is TGTGCCAGCAGCCACCGAGGCTCTGGGGCCAACGTCCTGACTTTC.

Here the CDR3 DNA reads TGTGCCAGCAGTTACACGGCAGGGGGGAACACTGAAGCTTTCTTT. It translates to CASSYTAGGNTEAFF. This sequence joins TRBV6-2 or TRBV6-3 and TRBJ1-1; 7 bases are shared with TRBD1. CDR1 and CDR2 (germline): MNHEY, SVGEGT. With 2 bases clipped from V and 1 base from J, the junction kept 4 bases outside the gene matches. The CDR3 spans 15 residues.

The chain recombines TRBV6-4 with TRBJ2-6; possibly TRBD1 or TRBD2 for D (5 bases each). Germline V gene sequence: CDR1 MRHNA, CDR2 SNTAGT. The V gene lost 6 bases and the J gene lost 8 bases, with 14 bases spanning the gap. This CDR3 is built from 14 residues. The CDR3 DNA sequence: TGTGCCAGCAGCCCGGGCAGGGAGACCAACGTCCTGACTTTC. Protein: CASSPGRETNVLTF.

The chain recombines TRBV5-1 with TRBJ2-5; TRBD2 aligns across 7 bases. CDR3 length: 14 amino acids. The ends lost 3 bases at V and 3 bases at J; junction bases unmatched: 5. Germline V gives CDR1 SGHRS, CDR2 YFSETQ. The DNA for the CDR3 is TGCGCCAGCAGCTCCGTCAGCGGGGAAGAGACCCAGTACTTC. It yields the protein CASSSVSGEETQYF.

The V and J genes are TRBV4-1 and TRBJ2-1; TRBD2 matches at 15 bases. The germline V gene has CDR1 MGHRA and CDR2 YSYEKL. There are 17 residues in the CDR3. J gave up 8 bases and V 0 bases, and 5 bases lay outside the gene matches. CDR3: CASSQEGLAGGIDEQFF. CDR3 DNA sequence: TGCGCCAGCAGCCAAGAGGGACTAGCGGGAGGAATCGATGAGCAGTTCTTC.

V gene TRBV21-1 combines with J gene TRBJ2-7. TRBV21-1 is a pseudogene segment. There are 14 residues in the CDR3. The CDR3 coding sequence is TGTGCCAGCAGCAAAGTCTTCGGCTCCTACGAGCAGTACTTC. It codes for CASSKVFGSYEQYF.

Only one count was recorded for this clonotype. This sequence joins TRBV3-1 and TRBJ2-2; TRBD2 agrees at 10 bases. The CDR3 length is 16 residues. V was pared by 4 bases and J by 1 base, with 3 bases of the junction left unmatched. Per germline, CDR1 LGHDT and CDR2 YNNKEL (reference sequence). CDR3 in amino acids: CASSRRTSGNTGELFF. The CDR3 bases are TGTGCCAGCAGCCGCCGGACTAGCGGGAACACCGGGGAGCTGTTTTTT. The full variable domain, in which reference TRBV3-1 and TRBJ2-2 provide the parts outside the CDR3, is DTAVSQTPKYLVTQMGNDKSIKCEQNLGHDTMYWYKQDSKKFLKIMFSYNNKELIINETVPNRFSPKSPDKAHLNLHINSLELGDSAVYFCASSRRTSGNTGELFFGEGSRLTVL.

The rearrangement links TRBV6-6 to TRBJ2-5, with a tentative D call TRBD2 (5 bases). Germline loops: CDR1 MNHNY, CDR2 SVGAGI (reference sequence). This CDR3 contains 15 residues. The V end was cut by 3 bases, the J end by 4 bases, with 15 bases between. The CDR3 protein is CASSYVPAGLETQYF. CDR3 in DNA: TGTGCCAGCAGTTATGTCCCCGCGGGTTTAGAGACCCAGTACTTC.

This chain connects TRBV29-1 to TRBJ2-3, with no clear D. The length of the CDR3 is 13 residues. The V gene's germline CDR1 is SQVTM and CDR2 ANQGSEA. V lost 7 bases, J lost 1 base, and 12 bases lay in between. CDR3 in amino acids: CSGPTSRTDTQYF. In DNA form, the CDR3 reads TGCAGCGGCCCCACGTCCCGCACAGATACGCAGTATTTT.

The chain has TRBV28 and TRBJ1-5; D uncertain. CDR1 and CDR2 from the germline V gene are MDHEN and SYDVKM. V shed 11 bases and J shed 2 bases, with 10 bases lying between them. This CDR3 comprises 12 residues. CDR3 nucleotide sequence: TGTGCCGCTAGGGTCGGCAATCAGCCCCAGCATTTT. Its translation: CAARVGNQPQHF. Full variable domain (outside the CDR3, taken from reference TRBV28 and TRBJ1-5): DVKVTQSSRYLVKRTGEKVFLECVQDMDHENMFWYRQDPGLGLRLIYFSYDVKMKEKGDIPEGYSVSREKKERFSLILESASTNQTSMYLCAARVGNQPQHFGDGTRLSIL.